Listed here is a single T cell receptor beta chain. Original processing methods: By means of reference gene primer amplification, nucleated cell counts were estimated. The method was immunoSEQ multiplex PCR; TCRdb's version includes in-frame clones alone and lacks a portion of them. D and trimming come from the DNA, and the V and J calls and clone size come from that table. The table has about 190,000 clones, approximately 86% seen once. V lost 3 bases to trimming and J lost 4 bases, with 9 bases between them. Germline CDR1 reads SNHLY; CDR2 reads FYNNEI. This CDR3 region has 14 residues. This record comes from a study of blood T cell repertoires in COVID-19.

This TCR was recovered from a woman aged 25 to 45 with active or convalescent COVID-19. The sample was peripheral blood. The chain employs TRBV2 and TRBJ2-2; D possibly corresponds to TRBD1 (5 bases). CDR3 in amino acids: CASSEFRATGELFF. The CDR3 coding sequence is TGTGCCAGCAGTGAGTTCAGGGCCACCGGGGAGCTGTTTTTT.